The clone carrying this T cell receptor (beta chain) was counted ten times or more. No antigen is known for it. TCRdb reprocessed the 5' RACE reads via MiXCR and lists one record per CDR3 protein. The table shows 9,500 to 15,000 distinct CDR3 sequences, with roughly 13% occurring only once. Time point reported: sample taken at primary tumor resection. From tumor, nontumor lung or frozen PBMC, whole RNA was taken unsorted for sequencing. A total of approximately 77 untreated early-stage non-small cell lung cancer patients served as donors. V lost 6 bases, J lost 4 bases, and 4 bases stayed unmatched. There are 15 residues in the CDR3. Germline CDR1 is SNHLY and CDR2 is FYNNEI. This record comes from a study of spatial heterogeneity in lung cancer. Whole-study context: Detected beta-chain sequences consistently exceeded alpha-chain sequences.

Study-level results: Blood carried ubiquitous expanded tumor TCRs more at resection than follow-up.

This receptor was obtained from a female donor with early-stage non-small cell lung cancer. This specimen consisted of PBMCs, obtained at surgery. This chain joins TRBV2 and TRBJ2-2, with 11 bases identical to TRBD2. CDR3 in DNA: TGTGCCAGCAGACCACTAGCGGGAGTCACCGGGGAGCTGTTTTTT. Translating it yields CASRPLAGVTGELFF.